The rows below give T cell receptor beta chains drawn from one sample of a study of graft-versus-host responses after intestinal transplantation. Profiling relied on immunoSEQ multiplex PCR, and the TCRdb table lists in-frame clones only, not all of them. The sample includes more than 65,000 clones, around 93% of them seen just once. These TCRs' antigens remain unknown. The sample was unstimulated CD8+ T cells sorted from spleen or lymph node cells, taken before transplant. Receptors originate from a human donor who was the organ donor for an intestinal transplant. CDR3s include the opening cysteine and the closing phenylalanine or tryptophan. The order of the fields is D gene, clone size, V gene, J gene, CDR3 DNA, CDR3 protein. A D gene is named only where the DNA matches it firmly. For some rows the clone size is stated as once, few or many, or as a class when expanded; others skip it.

d_gene: TRBD1
abundance: .
v_gene: TRBV6-6
j_gene: TRBJ1-2
CDR3nt: TGTGCCAGCAGTTACACAGGGGTCGGTAACTATGGCTACACCTTC
CDR3aa: CASSYTGVGNYGYTF

d_gene: TRBD2
abundance: .
v_gene: TRBV27
j_gene: TRBJ2-7
CDR3nt: TGTGCCAGCACCGGATATAGCGGGGTAAATTACGAGCAGTACTTC
CDR3aa: CASTGYSGVNYEQYF

d_gene: .
abundance: .
v_gene: TRBV28
j_gene: TRBJ1-3
CDR3nt: TGTGCCAGCAGCCATAGGGGGGGCTACTCTGGAAACACCATATATTTT
CDR3aa: CASSHRGGYSGNTIYF

d_gene: TRBD1
abundance: .
v_gene: TRBV6-4
j_gene: TRBJ2-2
CDR3nt: TGTGCCAGTCCTCCCGGGACAGGGCAGCTTGGGAACACCGGGGAGCTGTTTTTT
CDR3aa: CASPPGTGQLGNTGELFF

d_gene: .
abundance: .
v_gene: TRBV27
j_gene: TRBJ1-2
CDR3nt: TGTGCCAGCAGACCGCTGGGCGATGGCTACACCTTC
CDR3aa: CASRPLGDGYTF

d_gene: TRBD2
abundance: .
v_gene: TRBV6-8
j_gene: TRBJ2-3
CDR3nt: TGTGCCAGCAGTACGATAGGGGAGGGAAAGCGCACAGATACGCAGTATTTT
CDR3aa: CASSTIGEGKRTDTQYF

d_gene: TRBD2
abundance: .
v_gene: TRBV9
j_gene: TRBJ2-3
CDR3nt: TGTGCCAGCAGCCCGGGACTACAGACCCTTGATACGCAGTATTTT
CDR3aa: CASSPGLQTLDTQYF

d_gene: TRBD1
abundance: once
v_gene: TRBV27
j_gene: TRBJ2-7
CDR3nt: TGTGCCAGCAGTTACATACAGGGGAACGAGCAGTACTTC
CDR3aa: CASSYIQGNEQYF

d_gene: .
abundance: .
v_gene: TRBV4-2
j_gene: TRBJ1-1
CDR3nt: TGTGCCAGCAGCTTTACAGGGATCACTGAAGCTTTCTTT
CDR3aa: CASSFTGITEAFF

d_gene: TRBD1
abundance: .
v_gene: TRBV5-1
j_gene: TRBJ2-7
CDR3nt: TGCGCCAGCAGCTTACGTGGGACAGGGGGCGAGCAGTACTTC
CDR3aa: CASSLRGTGGEQYF

d_gene: TRBD2
abundance: .
v_gene: TRBV10-3
j_gene: TRBJ2-2
CDR3nt: TGTGCCATCAGTGACGTTGGGAAGCGGGGGGGCTCCGGGGAGCTGTTTTTT
CDR3aa: CAISDVGKRGGSGELFF

d_gene: TRBD1
abundance: .
v_gene: TRBV27
j_gene: TRBJ2-7
CDR3nt: TGTGCCAGCAGTATCGGGACAGCGTCCTACGAGCAGTACTTC
CDR3aa: CASSIGTASYEQYF

d_gene: .
abundance: once
v_gene: TRBV27
j_gene: TRBJ1-1
CDR3nt: TGTGCCAGCAGTTTAGATCCCGGGGGGACGAACACTGAAGCTTTCTTT
CDR3aa: CASSLDPGGTNTEAFF

d_gene: .
abundance: .
v_gene: TRBV27
j_gene: TRBJ1-5
CDR3nt: TGTGCCAGCAGTTCCCACAGGGATCAGCCCCAGCATTTT
CDR3aa: CASSSHRDQPQHF

d_gene: TRBD2
abundance: .
v_gene: TRBV13
j_gene: TRBJ2-3
CDR3nt: TGTGCCAGCAGCTTAGCTAGCGGGGCAGATACGCAGTATTTT
CDR3aa: CASSLASGADTQYF

d_gene: .
abundance: .
v_gene: TRBV9
j_gene: TRBJ1-2
CDR3nt: TGTGCCAGCAGCGTAGCAGATAACTATGGCTACACCTTC
CDR3aa: CASSVADNYGYTF

d_gene: .
abundance: .
v_gene: TRBV27
j_gene: TRBJ2-6
CDR3nt: TGTGCCAGCAGTTTTATCAGCTCTGGGGCCAACGTCCTGACTTTC
CDR3aa: CASSFISSGANVLTF

d_gene: .
abundance: .
v_gene: TRBV6-6
j_gene: TRBJ2-2
CDR3nt: TGTGCCAGCAGGGTCGGGGACTCGAACACCGGGGAGCTGTTTTTT
CDR3aa: CASRVGDSNTGELFF

d_gene: .
abundance: .
v_gene: TRBV6-1
j_gene: TRBJ1-1
CDR3nt: TGTGCCAGCAGTGAAGCGCGGGTTGGGGTTGAAGCTTTCTTT
CDR3aa: CASSEARVGVEAFF

d_gene: .
abundance: .
v_gene: TRBV2
j_gene: TRBJ2-7
CDR3nt: TGTGCCAGCGGCAACGGGACAACCCCCTCCTACGAGCAGTACTTC
CDR3aa: CASGNGTTPSYEQYF

d_gene: .
abundance: .
v_gene: TRBV2
j_gene: TRBJ2-2
CDR3nt: TGTGCCAGCAAACAGGGCCGAATGAACACCGGGGAGCTGTTTTTT
CDR3aa: CASKQGRMNTGELFF

d_gene: TRBD2
abundance: .
v_gene: TRBV4-2
j_gene: TRBJ2-5
CDR3nt: TGTGCCAGCCGTGCTAGCGGGGGACAAGAGACCCAGTACTTC
CDR3aa: CASRASGGQETQYF

d_gene: .
abundance: .
v_gene: TRBV7-6
j_gene: TRBJ2-1
CDR3nt: TGTGCCAGCAGCTTAGTGTTAGCTAAGCGGCTAGACAATGAGCAGTTCTTC
CDR3aa: CASSLVLAKRLDNEQFF

d_gene: .
abundance: .
v_gene: TRBV5-1
j_gene: TRBJ1-1
CDR3nt: TGCGCCAGCAGCCCCGTTGAGTCAACCATGAACACTGAAGCTTTCTTT
CDR3aa: CASSPVESTMNTEAFF

d_gene: .
abundance: .
v_gene: TRBV28
j_gene: TRBJ2-3
CDR3nt: TGTGCCAGCACCGATGAGATAGATACGCAGTATTTT
CDR3aa: CASTDEIDTQYF

d_gene: .
abundance: .
v_gene: TRBV7-6
j_gene: TRBJ2-5
CDR3nt: TGTGCCAGCAGCCCGCCTGGCAGCCAAGAGACCCAGTACTTC
CDR3aa: CASSPPGSQETQYF

d_gene: .
abundance: once
v_gene: TRBV29-1
j_gene: TRBJ2-7
CDR3nt: TGCAGCGTTGAAGGGGCGGACACGGTGGGCCTCGAGCAGTACTTC
CDR3aa: CSVEGADTVGLEQYF

d_gene: .
abundance: .
v_gene: TRBV5-8
j_gene: TRBJ1-1
CDR3nt: TGTGCCAGCAGCTTGTGGCCAGGGGACACTGAAGCTTTCTTT
CDR3aa: CASSLWPGDTEAFF

d_gene: .
abundance: once
v_gene: TRBV10-2
j_gene: TRBJ2-7
CDR3nt: TGCGCCAGCAGTGAGGAGGGCGAGCAGTACTTC
CDR3aa: CASSEEGEQYF

d_gene: TRBD2
abundance: .
v_gene: TRBV28
j_gene: TRBJ2-7
CDR3nt: TGTGCCAGCAGTTCTCCCGCGGGGGGCTCCCCCTACGAGCAGTACTTC
CDR3aa: CASSSPAGGSPYEQYF

d_gene: .
abundance: .
v_gene: TRBV9
j_gene: TRBJ1-1
CDR3nt: TGTGCCAGCAATCGCGGTTTGAACACTGAAGCTTTCTTT
CDR3aa: CASNRGLNTEAFF

d_gene: .
abundance: .
v_gene: TRBV7-8
j_gene: TRBJ1-5
CDR3nt: TGTGCCAGCAGCTTACCCGGGGGGGCGGAGGCGCCCCAGCATTTT
CDR3aa: CASSLPGGAEAPQHF

d_gene: .
abundance: .
v_gene: TRBV19
j_gene: TRBJ1-5
CDR3nt: TGTGCCAGTAGTATTTATTTACAGTTAAGCAATCAGCCCCAGCATTTT
CDR3aa: CASSIYLQLSNQPQHF

d_gene: .
abundance: once
v_gene: TRBV4-3
j_gene: TRBJ2-3
CDR3nt: TGCGCCAGCAGCCAAGCCCCCGGTAGGCTAGCACCCCCAGATACGCAGTATTTT
CDR3aa: CASSQAPGRLAPPDTQYF

d_gene: .
abundance: few
v_gene: TRBV18
j_gene: TRBJ1-1
CDR3nt: TGTGCCAGCTCACCACAAGCTATGAACACTGAAGCTTTCTTT
CDR3aa: CASSPQAMNTEAFF

d_gene: TRBD1
abundance: .
v_gene: TRBV4-3
j_gene: TRBJ1-4
CDR3nt: TGCGCCAGCAGCCAGACAGGGTACGCAACTAATGAAAAACTGTTTTTT
CDR3aa: CASSQTGYATNEKLFF

d_gene: TRBD1
abundance: .
v_gene: TRBV27
j_gene: TRBJ2-1
CDR3nt: TGTGCCAGCAGTTTAACCGCCTCCGGGACAGGGGTAAACGAGCAGTTCTTC
CDR3aa: CASSLTASGTGVNEQFF

d_gene: TRBD2
abundance: .
v_gene: TRBV29-1
j_gene: TRBJ2-1
CDR3nt: TGCAGCGTTGCAGCGGGGGTATACAATGAGCAGTTCTTC
CDR3aa: CSVAAGVYNEQFF

d_gene: .
abundance: .
v_gene: TRBV7-9
j_gene: TRBJ1-2
CDR3nt: TGTGCCAGCAGCTTTACAGGTGCCAATGGCTACACCTTC
CDR3aa: CASSFTGANGYTF

d_gene: .
abundance: .
v_gene: TRBV7-9
j_gene: TRBJ1-4
CDR3nt: TGTGCCAGCAGCTTATTCGCAACTAATGAAAAACTGTTTTTT
CDR3aa: CASSLFATNEKLFF